These T cell receptor beta chains were read from a single sample in a study of cytomegalovirus exposure and HLA in healthy donors. Sequencing used immunoSEQ multiplex PCR; TCRdb keeps in-frame clones, though not all of them. The sample records around 140,000 clones, 77% being singletons. The sample was PBMCs. Every receptor here comes from a male donor in good health and CMV-seronegative. CDR3s include the opening cysteine and the closing phenylalanine or tryptophan. D genes are given only for firm matches. Clone size, where shown, is once, few, many, or a class for clones that have expanded.

v_gene,j_gene,abundance,d_gene,CDR3aa,CDR3nt
TRBV10-1,TRBJ2-1,-,-,CASRSAGNEQFF,TGCGCCAGCAGATCGGCGGGGAATGAGCAGTTCTTC
TRBV5-4,TRBJ2-3,-,TRBD2,CASSRSGTPDTQYF,TGTGCCAGCTCCCGTAGCGGGACTCCGGATACGCAGTATTTT
TRBV7-9,TRBJ2-1,-,TRBD2,CASSWTSGDLNYNEQFF,TGTGCCAGCAGCTGGACTAGCGGGGACCTTAACTACAATGAGCAGTTCTTC
TRBV10-1,TRBJ1-1,-,-,CASSESGRRGFEAFF,TGCGCCAGCAGTGAGTCAGGACGGAGGGGCTTTGAAGCTTTCTTT
TRBV5-6,TRBJ1-5,-,-,CASSSSKTANNQPQHF,TGTGCCAGCAGCTCCTCCAAGACAGCGAACAATCAGCCCCAGCATTTT
TRBV5-6,TRBJ2-5,-,TRBD2,CASSLRTSGVGQETQYF,TGTGCCAGCAGCTTGCGGACTAGCGGGGTGGGCCAAGAGACCCAGTACTTC
TRBV2,TRBJ2-2,-,TRBD2,CASIRLAGGTGELFF,TGTGCCAGCATTCGACTAGCGGGAGGCACCGGGGAGCTGTTTTTT
TRBV5-1,TRBJ1-4,-,TRBD1,CASSLTTGGHEKLFF,TGCGCCAGCAGCTTGACGACAGGGGGACATGAAAAACTGTTTTTT
TRBV28,TRBJ1-5,-,-,CASSGWGRDQPQHF,TGTGCCAGCAGCGGTTGGGGGCGGGATCAGCCCCAGCATTTT
TRBV9,TRBJ2-3,-,TRBD2,CASTLSGQPGLAVSDTQYF,TGTGCCAGCACCCTGTCGGGACAGCCGGGACTAGCGGTTTCAGATACGCAGTATTTT
TRBV18,TRBJ1-5,-,TRBD1,CASSPDRGRNQPQHF,TGTGCCAGCTCACCCGACAGGGGACGCAATCAGCCCCAGCATTTT
TRBV6-5,TRBJ1-2,few,-,CASSYTNYGYTF,TGTGCCAGCAGTTATACTAACTATGGCTACACCTTC
TRBV19,TRBJ1-5,-,-,CASRPPQGLVGYSNQPQHF,TGTGCCAGTAGACCCCCCCAGGGCCTGGTTGGATATAGCAATCAGCCCCAGCATTTT
TRBV6-1,TRBJ2-5,-,TRBD2,CASSDGSGGETQYF,TGTGCCAGCAGTGACGGCTCGGGGGGGGAGACCCAGTACTTC
TRBV27,TRBJ2-7,-,-,CASSTSPDSYEQYF,TGTGCCAGCAGCACCTCCCCAGACAGCTACGAGCAGTACTTC
TRBV25-1,TRBJ2-3,few,-,CASTLGGGPITDTQYF,TGTGCCAGCACCCTGGGGGGGGGCCCAATCACAGATACGCAGTATTTT
TRBV9,TRBJ1-2,-,TRBD1,CASSPRGLGGGYTF,TGTGCCAGCAGCCCAAGAGGGTTAGGGGGCGGCTACACCTTC
TRBV5-4,TRBJ1-2,-,-,CASSPGSGRANYGYTF,TGTGCCAGCAGCCCCGGGTCCGGCCGAGCTAACTATGGCTACACCTTC
TRBV6-5,TRBJ1-5,-,-,CASRAEDNQPQHF,TGTGCCAGCAGGGCAGAAGACAATCAGCCCCAGCATTTT
TRBV9,TRBJ2-5,-,-,CASSVAQGKETQYF,TGTGCCAGCAGCGTAGCTCAGGGAAAGGAGACCCAGTACTTC
TRBV11-3,TRBJ2-3,-,-,CASPPRGTQYF,TGTGCCAGTCCCCCTCGGGGGACGCAGTATTTT
TRBV14,TRBJ2-7,-,-,CASSHSLVYSYEQYF,TGTGCCAGCAGCCACTCCCTCGTCTACTCTTACGAGCAGTACTTC
TRBV4-2,TRBJ2-3,-,-,CASSQDKLGTTDTQYF,TGTGCCAGCAGCCAAGATAAACTAGGCACCACAGATACGCAGTATTTT
TRBV4-2,TRBJ2-1,-,TRBD2,CASSQEGTSGYNEQFF,TGTGCCAGCAGCCAAGAAGGGACTAGCGGATACAATGAGCAGTTCTTC
TRBV27,TRBJ2-7,-,TRBD2,CASSRSGMTSGAYEQYF,TGTGCCAGCAGCCGATCAGGGATGACTAGCGGGGCCTACGAGCAGTACTTC
TRBV7-9,TRBJ2-7,-,-,CASSLEGGETYEQYF,TGTGCCAGCAGCTTAGAAGGGGGGGAAACCTACGAGCAGTACTTC
TRBV19,TRBJ1-5,-,-,CASSIPSIELGNQPQHF,TGTGCCAGTAGTATCCCCTCTATCGAGTTGGGCAATCAGCCCCAGCATTTT
TRBV9,TRBJ1-3,-,-,CASSVFDRSPSSGNTIYF,TGTGCCAGCAGCGTTTTCGACAGGTCTCCGAGCTCTGGAAACACCATATATTTT
TRBV2,TRBJ2-3,-,-,CASSEARGTDTQYF,TGTGCCAGCAGTGAAGCGCGGGGAACAGATACGCAGTATTTT
TRBV9,TRBJ2-2,-,TRBD2,CASSVHLAGGELFF,TGTGCCAGCAGCGTACATCTAGCGGGCGGGGAGCTGTTTTTT
TRBV6-1,TRBJ2-5,-,-,CAGRIDTQETQYF,TGTGCCGGCCGGATAGACACACAAGAGACCCAGTACTTC
TRBV5-6,TRBJ1-5,-,-,CASSPGGTGGPQHF,TGTGCCAGCAGCCCCGGGGGGACCGGGGGGCCCCAGCATTTT
TRBV6-1,TRBJ1-2,-,TRBD1,CASSGQVPNYGYTF,TGTGCCAGCAGCGGACAGGTACCTAACTATGGCTACACCTTC
TRBV15,TRBJ2-7,-,-,CATSRDLHEQYF,TGTGCCACCAGCAGAGATCTCCACGAGCAGTACTTC
TRBV9,TRBJ1-2,-,TRBD1,CASSGHRQGASPYGYTF,TGTGCCAGCAGCGGACATAGACAGGGGGCGTCTCCTTATGGCTACACCTTC
TRBV6-6,TRBJ1-2,-,TRBD1,CASSRDSQNYGYTF,TGTGCCAGCAGCCGGGACAGTCAGAACTATGGCTACACCTTC
TRBV18,TRBJ2-6,-,-,CASSAAGTGANVLTF,TGTGCCAGCTCAGCCGCAGGGACAGGGGCCAACGTCCTGACTTTC
TRBV27,TRBJ1-1,-,-,CASRPGGNTEAFF,TGTGCCAGCAGGCCTGGCGGGAACACTGAAGCTTTCTTT
TRBV5-1,TRBJ2-7,-,TRBD2,CASSSYSGGALYEQYF,TGCGCCAGCAGCTCTTATAGCGGGGGGGCTCTCTACGAGCAGTACTTC
TRBV5-8,TRBJ2-7,-,TRBD2,CASSFRTGTRFYEQYF,TGTGCCAGCAGCTTCCGGACCGGGACTAGGTTCTACGAGCAGTACTTC
TRBV6-1,TRBJ1-2,once,TRBD1,CASSEGSLRDRGGGYTF,TGTGCCAGCAGTGAAGGGAGCCTCCGGGACAGGGGCGGCGGCTACACCTTC
TRBV10-3,TRBJ2-7,-,TRBD1,CAISSDRSSSYEQYF,TGTGCCATCAGTTCGGACAGGTCGAGCTCCTACGAGCAGTACTTC
TRBV11-3,TRBJ2-7,-,TRBD2,CASSSQAGYNYEQYF,TGTGCCAGCAGCTCCCAAGCGGGATATAACTACGAGCAGTACTTC
TRBV5-6,TRBJ2-5,-,TRBD1,CASSSPGQGARQETQYF,TGTGCCAGCAGCTCTCCGGGACAGGGGGCGAGGCAAGAGACCCAGTACTTC
TRBV4-2,TRBJ1-2,few,TRBD1,CASSQGNRGAVYGYTF,TGTGCCAGCAGCCAAGGAAACAGGGGGGCAGTCTATGGCTACACCTTC
TRBV7-3,TRBJ2-6,-,-,CASSLGGTASGANVLTF,TGTGCCAGCAGCTTGGGTGGTACAGCCTCTGGGGCCAACGTCCTGACTTTC
TRBV27,TRBJ2-1,few,TRBD1,CASRVDRSSYNEQFF,TGTGCCAGCAGGGTGGACAGGAGCTCCTACAATGAGCAGTTCTTC
TRBV18,TRBJ2-2,-,-,CASSPRRANTGELFF,TGTGCCAGCTCACCACGCAGGGCTAACACCGGGGAGCTGTTTTTT
TRBV25-1,TRBJ1-2,-,TRBD1,CASSYRGDGGGYTF,TGTGCCAGCAGTTACAGGGGGGACGGTGGTGGCTACACCTTC
TRBV7-2,TRBJ2-3,few,TRBD1,CASSNRQGSTDTQYF,TGTGCCAGCAGCAATCGACAGGGTAGCACAGATACGCAGTATTTT
TRBV14,TRBJ1-3,-,TRBD1,CASSPPGGSGNTIYF,TGTGCCAGCAGCCCCCCAGGGGGCTCCGGAAACACCATATATTTT
TRBV7-8,TRBJ1-2,-,TRBD1,CASSVRDREGIGGYTF,TGTGCCAGCAGCGTCCGGGACAGGGAGGGGATCGGTGGCTACACCTTC
TRBV21-1,TRBJ2-5,once,-,CASSKKVGLAARETQYF,TGTGCCAGCAGCAAAAAAGTGGGACTAGCGGCCCGAGAGACCCAGTACTTC
TRBV5-1,TRBJ2-3,-,-,CASSFGQTDTQYF,TGCGCCAGCAGCTTTGGACAGACAGATACGCAGTATTTT
TRBV5-4,TRBJ2-7,-,TRBD2,CASSLAGVAGEQYF,TGTGCCAGCAGCTTAGCGGGAGTGGCGGGCGAGCAGTACTTC
TRBV7-2,TRBJ1-6,-,TRBD1,CASSSTGVYNSPLHF,TGTGCCAGCAGCTCTACAGGGGTCTATAATTCACCCCTCCACTTT
TRBV19,TRBJ2-5,-,TRBD1,CASRVTGVETQYF,TGTGCCAGTAGGGTGACAGGGGTAGAGACCCAGTACTTC
TRBV6-5,TRBJ2-1,-,TRBD2,CASSWGPSGSDNEQFF,TGTGCCAGCAGTTGGGGTCCTAGCGGGTCCGACAATGAGCAGTTCTTC
TRBV2,TRBJ1-4,-,TRBD1,CASSQGQAFNEKLFF,TGTGCCAGCAGCCAGGGACAGGCCTTTAATGAAAAACTGTTTTTT
TRBV7-7,TRBJ2-5,-,TRBD2,CASSPGGREKTQYF,TGTGCTAGCTCCCCGGGGGGGCGGGAAAAGACCCAGTACTTC